This T cell receptor beta chain originates from a study of blood T cells in healthy people across ages. Points from the study as a whole: Observed TCR beta diversity per million T cells went down as age went up. This fall followed a roughly linear course with age. Fewer expanded clones and more diversity marked long-lived versus aged donors.

A second roughly 6 to 11 cycle PCR used barcoded and J-beta primers. TCRdb reprocessed the 5' RACE reads with MiXCR, giving one entry per CDR3 protein. The data contain about 580,000 distinct CDR3 sequences, around 50% of them seen just once; the ten biggest clones take up around 23%. This clonotype was counted only a few times. Its antigen is unidentified. The CDR3 is 19 amino acids. CDR1 DFQATT and CDR2 SNEGSKA come from the germline V gene (reference sequence). Trimming removed 3 bases at V and 0 bases at J, with 24 bases between. The receptor was isolated from a man older than 75 in good health. The V and J genes are TRBV20-1 and TRBJ2-1; D may be TRBD1 (5 bases). Sequencing was done on a sample of blood. The CDR3 nucleotides are TGCAGTGCTAGGAACAGGCTAGTTGTGGCGGTTAGCTCCTACAATGAGCAGTTCTTC. Protein sequence: CSARNRLVVAVSSYNEQFF.